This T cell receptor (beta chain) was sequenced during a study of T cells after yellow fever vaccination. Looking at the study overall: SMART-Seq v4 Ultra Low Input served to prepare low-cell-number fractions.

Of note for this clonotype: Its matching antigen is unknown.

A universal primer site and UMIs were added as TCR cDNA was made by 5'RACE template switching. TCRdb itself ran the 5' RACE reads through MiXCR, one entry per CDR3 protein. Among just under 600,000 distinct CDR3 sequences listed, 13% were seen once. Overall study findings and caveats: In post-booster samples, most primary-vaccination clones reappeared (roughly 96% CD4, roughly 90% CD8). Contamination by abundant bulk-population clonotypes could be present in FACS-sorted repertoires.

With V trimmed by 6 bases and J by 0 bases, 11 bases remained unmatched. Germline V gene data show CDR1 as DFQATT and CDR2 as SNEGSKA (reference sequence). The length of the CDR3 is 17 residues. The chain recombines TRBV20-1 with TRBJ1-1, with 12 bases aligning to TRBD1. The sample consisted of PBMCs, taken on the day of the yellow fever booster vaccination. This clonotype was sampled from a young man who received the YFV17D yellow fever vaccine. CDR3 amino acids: CSARPGQGAGMNTEAFF. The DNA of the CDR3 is TGCAGTGCCCGCCCGGGACAGGGGGCGGGGATGAACACTGAAGCTTTCTTT.